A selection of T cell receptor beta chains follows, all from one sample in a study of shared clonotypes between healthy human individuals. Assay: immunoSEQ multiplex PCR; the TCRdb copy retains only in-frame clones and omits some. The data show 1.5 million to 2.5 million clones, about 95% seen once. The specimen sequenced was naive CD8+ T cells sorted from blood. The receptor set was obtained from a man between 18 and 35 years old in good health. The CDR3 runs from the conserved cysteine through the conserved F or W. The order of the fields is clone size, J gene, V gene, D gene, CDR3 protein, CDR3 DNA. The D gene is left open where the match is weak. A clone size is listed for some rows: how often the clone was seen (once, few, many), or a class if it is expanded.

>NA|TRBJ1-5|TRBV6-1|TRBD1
CASKRDRSNQPQHF
TGTGCCAGCAAAAGGGACAGGAGCAATCAGCCCCAGCATTTT
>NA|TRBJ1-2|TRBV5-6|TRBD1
CASSLGGSYGYTF
TGTGCCAGCAGCTTAGGGGGCAGCTATGGCTACACCTTC
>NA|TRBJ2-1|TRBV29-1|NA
CSADGSSYNEQFF
TGCAGCGCGGACGGGAGCTCCTACAATGAGCAGTTCTTC
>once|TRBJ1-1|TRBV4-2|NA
CASSQDAGALIVDTEAFF
TGTGCCAGCAGCCAAGATGCGGGGGCCTTGATCGTGGACACTGAAGCTTTCTTT
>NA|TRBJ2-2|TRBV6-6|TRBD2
CASSLAGNTGELFF
TGTGCCAGCAGTCTAGCGGGGAACACCGGGGAGCTGTTTTTT
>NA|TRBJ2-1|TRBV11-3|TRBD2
CASSAAGVVNEQFF
TGTGCCAGCAGCGCGGCGGGAGTTGTAAATGAGCAGTTCTTC
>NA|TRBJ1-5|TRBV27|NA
CASSSGGSNQPQHF
TGTGCCAGCAGTTCCGGGGGTAGCAATCAGCCCCAGCATTTT
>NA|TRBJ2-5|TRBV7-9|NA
CASSLSPQETQYF
TGTGCCAGCAGCTTATCTCCCCAAGAGACCCAGTACTTC
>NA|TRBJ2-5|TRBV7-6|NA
CASSLYAGSRETQYF
TGTGCCAGCAGCTTATATGCGGGATCGAGAGAGACCCAGTACTTC
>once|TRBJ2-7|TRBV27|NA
CASSLTSLAHEQYF
TGTGCCAGCAGTTTAACTAGCTTAGCCCACGAGCAGTACTTC
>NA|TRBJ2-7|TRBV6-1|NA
CASSQGRGLSYEQYF
TGTGCCAGCAGTCAGGGGAGGGGGCTAAGCTACGAGCAGTACTTC
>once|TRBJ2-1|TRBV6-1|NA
CASTGESSYNEQFF
TGTGCCAGCACCGGGGAAAGCTCCTACAATGAGCAGTTCTTC
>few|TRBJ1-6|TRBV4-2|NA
CASSQDHNSPLHF
TGTGCCAGCAGCCAAGACCATAATTCACCCCTCCACTTT
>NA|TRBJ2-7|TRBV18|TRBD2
CASSPRTSSSSYEQYF
TGTGCCAGCTCACCACGGACTAGCTCGTCCTCCTACGAGCAGTACTTC
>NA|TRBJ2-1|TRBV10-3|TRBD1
CAISDRTGEYEQFF
TGTGCCATCAGTGATAGGACAGGGGAGTATGAGCAGTTCTTC
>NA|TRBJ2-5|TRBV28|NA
CASSVLRSRETQYF
TGTGCCAGCAGTGTTCTCCGGTCGAGGGAGACCCAGTACTTC
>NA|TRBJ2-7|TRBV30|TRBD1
CAWRTGPSYEQYF
TGTGCCTGGAGGACAGGGCCCTCCTACGAGCAGTACTTC
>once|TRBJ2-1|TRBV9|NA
CASSVAGPDYNEQFF
TGTGCCAGCAGCGTAGCTGGTCCAGATTACAATGAGCAGTTCTTC
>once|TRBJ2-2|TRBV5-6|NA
CASSYTTGELFF
TGTGCCAGCAGCTATACCACCGGGGAGCTGTTTTTT
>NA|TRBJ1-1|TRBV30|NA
CAWSVTGLNTEAFF
TGTGCCTGGAGTGTAACAGGGCTGAACACTGAAGCTTTCTTT
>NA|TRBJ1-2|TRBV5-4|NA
CASSLPGLNYGYTF
TGTGCCAGCAGCTTGCCGGGGCTTAACTATGGCTACACCTTC
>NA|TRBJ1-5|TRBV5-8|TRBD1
CASSSGQGATIPNQPQHF
TGTGCCAGCAGCTCGGGACAGGGGGCGACGATCCCCAATCAGCCCCAGCATTTT
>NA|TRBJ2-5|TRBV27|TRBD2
CASSPLAGLETQYF
TGTGCCAGCAGTCCTTTAGCGGGGCTGGAGACCCAGTACTTC
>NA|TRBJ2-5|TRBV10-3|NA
CAISESGRAPTQETQYF
TGTGCCATCAGTGAGTCGGGCAGGGCCCCCACACAAGAGACCCAGTACTTC
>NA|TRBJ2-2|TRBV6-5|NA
CASSYSGGTGELFF
TGTGCCAGCAGTTACAGTGGGGGGACCGGGGAGCTGTTTTTT
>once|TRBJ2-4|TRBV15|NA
CATSRNVRTEKNIQYF
TGTGCCACCAGCAGGAACGTCCGGACAGAAAAAAACATTCAGTACTTC
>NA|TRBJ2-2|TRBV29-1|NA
CSGGVDTGELFF
TGCAGCGGGGGTGTCGACACCGGGGAGCTGTTTTTT
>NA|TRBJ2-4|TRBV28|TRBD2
CASTELLAGGNIQYF
TGTGCCAGCACCGAATTACTAGCGGGGGGGAACATTCAGTACTTC
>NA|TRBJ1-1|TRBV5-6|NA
CASSYIGNTEAFF
TGTGCCAGCAGCTATATCGGGAACACTGAAGCTTTCTTT
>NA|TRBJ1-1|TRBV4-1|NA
CASSPLMGQNTEAFF
TGCGCCAGCAGCCCCCTAATGGGACAAAACACTGAAGCTTTCTTT